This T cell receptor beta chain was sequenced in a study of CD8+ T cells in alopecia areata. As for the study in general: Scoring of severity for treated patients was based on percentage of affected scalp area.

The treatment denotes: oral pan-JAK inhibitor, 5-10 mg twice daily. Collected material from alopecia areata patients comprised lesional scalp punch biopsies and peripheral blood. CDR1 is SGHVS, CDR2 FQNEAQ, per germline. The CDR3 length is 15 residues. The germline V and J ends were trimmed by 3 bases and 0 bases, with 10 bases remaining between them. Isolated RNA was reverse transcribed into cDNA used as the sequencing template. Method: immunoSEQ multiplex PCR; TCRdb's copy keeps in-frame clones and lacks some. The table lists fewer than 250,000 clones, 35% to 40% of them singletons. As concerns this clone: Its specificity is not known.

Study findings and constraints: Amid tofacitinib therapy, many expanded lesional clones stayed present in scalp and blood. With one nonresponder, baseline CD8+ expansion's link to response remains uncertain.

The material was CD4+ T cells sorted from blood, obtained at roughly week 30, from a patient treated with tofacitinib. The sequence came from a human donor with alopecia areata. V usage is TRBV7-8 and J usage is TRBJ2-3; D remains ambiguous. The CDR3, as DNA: TGTGCCAGCAGCTTCCGGGCGAAGAGCACAGATACGCAGTATTTT. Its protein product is CASSFRAKSTDTQYF.